These T cell receptor beta chains were read from a single sample in a study of T cells after yellow fever vaccination. TCRdb reprocessed the 5' RACE reads with MiXCR, giving one entry per CDR3 protein. The sample carries approximately 85,000 distinct CDR3 sequences, approximately 12% recorded once. Material: CD8+ T cells not binding an NS4B(214-222) dextramer, sorted from PBMCs, obtained around 3 weeks after the first yellow fever vaccination. Receptors were obtained from a man between 18 and 35 years old who received the YFV17D yellow fever vaccine. Both conserved end residues are part of each CDR3. D genes are given only for firm matches. Size values are once, few and many counts, or a class for expanded clones, and some rows have none.

v_call: TRBV30
clone_size: .
d_call: .
j_call: TRBJ1-1
cdr3_nt: TGTGCCTGGGGGAAAGTTACTGAAGCTTTCTTT
cdr3_aa: CAWGKVTEAFF

v_call: TRBV6-1
clone_size: .
d_call: .
j_call: TRBJ1-6
cdr3_nt: TGTGCCAGCAGTGGAGGGCAGGATTCACCCCTCCACTTT
cdr3_aa: CASSGGQDSPLHF

v_call: TRBV19
clone_size: .
d_call: .
j_call: TRBJ2-2
cdr3_nt: TGTGCCAGTAGTCTACGCGGGAAAAAATTCCTCACGTCCGGGGAGCTGTTTTTT
cdr3_aa: CASSLRGKKFLTSGELFF

v_call: TRBV5-6
clone_size: few
d_call: .
j_call: TRBJ2-1
cdr3_nt: TGTGCCAGCAGCTTTAGCGGTCCTGAGCAGTTCTTC
cdr3_aa: CASSFSGPEQFF

v_call: TRBV5-4
clone_size: few
d_call: .
j_call: TRBJ2-7
cdr3_nt: TGTGCCAGCAGCTTTGACAGCTCCTACGAGCAGTACTTC
cdr3_aa: CASSFDSSYEQYF

v_call: TRBV12-3/TRBV12-4
clone_size: few
d_call: .
j_call: TRBJ1-2
cdr3_nt: TGTGCCAGCAGGTCGACAGGTCGGGTCGACTATGGCTACACCTTC
cdr3_aa: CASRSTGRVDYGYTF

v_call: TRBV7-3
clone_size: .
d_call: TRBD2
j_call: TRBJ2-3
cdr3_nt: TGTGCCAGCAGCCGACGCGGGGGGTTAGGGGAACGGGAGCAGTATTTT
cdr3_aa: CASSRRGGLGEREQYF

v_call: TRBV7-6
clone_size: .
d_call: .
j_call: TRBJ1-3
cdr3_nt: TGTGCCAGCAGCCCCCAGGGCTCTGGAAACACCATATATTTT
cdr3_aa: CASSPQGSGNTIYF

v_call: TRBV18
clone_size: many
d_call: .
j_call: TRBJ2-1
cdr3_nt: TGTGCCAGCTCACCTCTCGATGAGCAGTTCTTC
cdr3_aa: CASSPLDEQFF

v_call: TRBV6-5
clone_size: .
d_call: .
j_call: TRBJ1-2
cdr3_nt: TGTGCCAGCAGTTACAACAGGGCTGGGGGCTACACCTTC
cdr3_aa: CASSYNRAGGYTF

v_call: TRBV4-1
clone_size: .
d_call: .
j_call: TRBJ2-3
cdr3_nt: TGCGCCAGCAGCCCATTATCCCGAGCTACGCAGTATTTT
cdr3_aa: CASSPLSRATQYF

v_call: TRBV6-5
clone_size: .
d_call: .
j_call: TRBJ1-2
cdr3_nt: TGTGCCAGCAGTTACTCTTCCGGGAGCTATGGCTACTCCTTC
cdr3_aa: CASSYSSGSYGYSF

v_call: TRBV20-1
clone_size: .
d_call: TRBD2
j_call: TRBJ2-1
cdr3_nt: TGCAGTGCTAGAGATCAAGCGGGGGGGATTATCCATGAGCAGTTCTTC
cdr3_aa: CSARDQAGGIIHEQFF

v_call: TRBV29-1
clone_size: few
d_call: .
j_call: TRBJ2-3
cdr3_nt: TGCAGCGTTGAACTGGGAGCGGAGGGGGTCGCAGATACGCAGTATTTT
cdr3_aa: CSVELGAEGVADTQYF

v_call: TRBV29-1
clone_size: many
d_call: TRBD1
j_call: TRBJ2-3
cdr3_nt: TGCAGCGTTGAGACAGGGAGCACAGATACGCAGTATTTT
cdr3_aa: CSVETGSTDTQYF

v_call: TRBV6-1
clone_size: .
d_call: TRBD2
j_call: TRBJ2-2
cdr3_nt: TGTGCCAGCAGTGAAGCGTACGGGGGGACCGGGGAGCTGTTTTTT
cdr3_aa: CASSEAYGGTGELFF

v_call: TRBV5-6
clone_size: few
d_call: TRBD2
j_call: TRBJ2-7
cdr3_nt: TGTGCCAGCAGCATCCGGGGGGGCTACGAGCAGTACTTC
cdr3_aa: CASSIRGGYEQYF

v_call: TRBV21-1
clone_size: many
d_call: .
j_call: TRBJ2-1
cdr3_nt: TGTGCCAGCAGCCCTAAGTGGGGACACAGACTCAATGAGCAGTTCTTC
cdr3_aa: CASSPKWGHRLNEQFF

v_call: TRBV4-2
clone_size: many
d_call: TRBD2
j_call: TRBJ2-5
cdr3_nt: TGTGCCAGCAGCCAAGATCCTAGCGGGGTACTACAAGAGACCCAGTACTTC
cdr3_aa: CASSQDPSGVLQETQYF

v_call: TRBV18
clone_size: .
d_call: .
j_call: TRBJ1-2
cdr3_nt: TGTGCCAGCTCACCACCGGAGGCTGTCTACTATGGCTACACCTTC
cdr3_aa: CASSPPEAVYYGYTF

v_call: TRBV29-1
clone_size: .
d_call: .
j_call: TRBJ2-1
cdr3_nt: TGCAGCGTTGAAGATCTACACGGGAGAGGTGAGCAGTTCTTC
cdr3_aa: CSVEDLHGRGEQFF

v_call: TRBV7-2
clone_size: .
d_call: .
j_call: TRBJ2-2
cdr3_nt: TGTGCCAGCAGCCCTAGGACTACTGGGTCCGGGGAGCTGTTTTTT
cdr3_aa: CASSPRTTGSGELFF

v_call: TRBV30
clone_size: few
d_call: .
j_call: TRBJ1-1
cdr3_nt: TGTGCCTGGAGTGTACTTTCTGTGAGGGGCGGCACTGAAGCTTTCTTT
cdr3_aa: CAWSVLSVRGGTEAFF

v_call: TRBV19
clone_size: few
d_call: .
j_call: TRBJ2-1
cdr3_nt: TGTGCCAGTAGTAACAGGGAAAGCTCCTACAATGAGCAGTTCTTC
cdr3_aa: CASSNRESSYNEQFF

v_call: TRBV3-1
clone_size: few
d_call: .
j_call: TRBJ1-1
cdr3_nt: TGTGCCAGCAGCCAAGTTGAGGCCCACCAGGGTGCAGCTTTCTTT
cdr3_aa: CASSQVEAHQGAAFF

v_call: TRBV28
clone_size: .
d_call: .
j_call: TRBJ1-5
cdr3_nt: TGTGCCAGCAGTTTTTGGAGGGATAGCAATCAGCCCCAGCATTTT
cdr3_aa: CASSFWRDSNQPQHF

v_call: TRBV3-1
clone_size: .
d_call: .
j_call: TRBJ1-4
cdr3_nt: TGTGCCAGCAGCCAAGTGCCCGGGGGCGGTGAAAAACTGTTTTTT
cdr3_aa: CASSQVPGGGEKLFF

v_call: TRBV30
clone_size: .
d_call: .
j_call: TRBJ1-5
cdr3_nt: TGTGCCTGGGCTACAGGATTTAGCAATCAGCCCCAGCATTTT
cdr3_aa: CAWATGFSNQPQHF

v_call: TRBV27
clone_size: .
d_call: .
j_call: TRBJ2-5
cdr3_nt: TGTGCCAGCAGTCCCCTGGGGGGAGGAGAGACCCAGTACTTC
cdr3_aa: CASSPLGGGETQYF

v_call: TRBV4-3
clone_size: few
d_call: TRBD2
j_call: TRBJ2-1
cdr3_nt: TGCGCCAGCAGCCAAGATAGCCTAGCGGGGGCCCTTGTCTACAATGAGCAGTTCTTC
cdr3_aa: CASSQDSLAGALVYNEQFF

v_call: TRBV3-1
clone_size: .
d_call: TRBD1
j_call: TRBJ2-1
cdr3_nt: TGTGCCAGCAGCCAAGATTCGGAGGGACAGGCCTCCTACAATGAGCAGTTCTTC
cdr3_aa: CASSQDSEGQASYNEQFF

v_call: TRBV4-1
clone_size: .
d_call: .
j_call: TRBJ1-5
cdr3_nt: TGCGCCAGCAGCCAAGGAGCGGGCAATCAGCCCCAGCATTTT
cdr3_aa: CASSQGAGNQPQHF

v_call: TRBV12-3/TRBV12-4
clone_size: .
d_call: .
j_call: TRBJ1-1
cdr3_nt: TGCGCCAGCGTGACACTACTGAACACTGAAGCTTTCTTT
cdr3_aa: CASVTLLNTEAFF

v_call: TRBV19
clone_size: .
d_call: .
j_call: TRBJ2-7
cdr3_nt: TGTGCCAGTAGTATTTCGACCTCTCGCGAGCAGTACTTC
cdr3_aa: CASSISTSREQYF

v_call: TRBV20-1
clone_size: few
d_call: .
j_call: TRBJ2-5
cdr3_nt: TGCAGTGCTAGAGACCGTCCTAGAGTCTTAGAGACCCAGTACTTC
cdr3_aa: CSARDRPRVLETQYF

v_call: TRBV7-9
clone_size: few
d_call: .
j_call: TRBJ2-1
cdr3_nt: TGTGCCAGCAGCCAGGATGGTCTTTGGCAGTTCTTC
cdr3_aa: CASSQDGLWQFF

v_call: TRBV12-3/TRBV12-4
clone_size: many
d_call: TRBD2
j_call: TRBJ2-5
cdr3_nt: TGTGCCAGCACCCCGGGCGGGGGAGAGACCCAGTACTTC
cdr3_aa: CASTPGGGETQYF

v_call: TRBV5-4
clone_size: .
d_call: .
j_call: TRBJ2-2
cdr3_nt: TGTGCCAGCAGCTTGGTGCCGGGCGGGACGAACACCGGGGAGCTGTTTTTT
cdr3_aa: CASSLVPGGTNTGELFF

v_call: TRBV5-1
clone_size: .
d_call: .
j_call: TRBJ1-1
cdr3_nt: TGCGCCAGCAGACCCATAGGGAGGAGTCAAACTGAAGCTTTCTTT
cdr3_aa: CASRPIGRSQTEAFF

v_call: TRBV20-1
clone_size: .
d_call: .
j_call: TRBJ2-7
cdr3_nt: TGCAGTGCTCCGCCCACGTCGGCGGACACCTACGAGCAGTACTTC
cdr3_aa: CSAPPTSADTYEQYF

v_call: TRBV6-2/TRBV6-3
clone_size: .
d_call: .
j_call: TRBJ2-2
cdr3_nt: TGTGCCAGCCGTATTGCCGGGGAGCTGTTTTTT
cdr3_aa: CASRIAGELFF

v_call: TRBV7-9
clone_size: .
d_call: .
j_call: TRBJ1-2
cdr3_nt: TGTGCCAGCAGCAGCAACAGGGAGCCTAACTATGGCTACACCTTC
cdr3_aa: CASSSNREPNYGYTF

v_call: TRBV5-1
clone_size: .
d_call: TRBD2
j_call: TRBJ2-1
cdr3_nt: TGCGCCAGCAGCTTGTTGGTAGCGGGGGGCCCTGCCAATGAGCAGTTCTTC
cdr3_aa: CASSLLVAGGPANEQFF

v_call: TRBV12-3/TRBV12-4
clone_size: many
d_call: TRBD2
j_call: TRBJ2-1
cdr3_nt: TGTGCCAGCAGTTTAGGGCGGGGGGGATTCAATGAGCAGTTCTTC
cdr3_aa: CASSLGRGGFNEQFF

v_call: TRBV7-3
clone_size: few
d_call: .
j_call: TRBJ2-2
cdr3_nt: TGTGCCAGCAGCTTACGGCCCACCGGGGAGCTGTTTTTT
cdr3_aa: CASSLRPTGELFF

v_call: TRBV11-2
clone_size: .
d_call: TRBD1
j_call: TRBJ2-2
cdr3_nt: TGTGCCAGCAGCTCTGGACAGGGGGCTAACACCGGGGAGCTGTTTTTT
cdr3_aa: CASSSGQGANTGELFF

v_call: TRBV11-2
clone_size: few
d_call: .
j_call: TRBJ2-5
cdr3_nt: TGTGCCAGCAGCCACACAATGTACCAAGAGACCCAGTACTTC
cdr3_aa: CASSHTMYQETQYF

v_call: TRBV20-1
clone_size: few
d_call: .
j_call: TRBJ2-1
cdr3_nt: TGCAGTGCTAGAGTCCCCAATGAGCAGTTCTTC
cdr3_aa: CSARVPNEQFF

v_call: TRBV12-3/TRBV12-4
clone_size: few
d_call: .
j_call: TRBJ1-2
cdr3_nt: TGTGCCAGCAGCTTATTCATGGGCTATGGCTACACCTTC
cdr3_aa: CASSLFMGYGYTF

v_call: TRBV3-1
clone_size: .
d_call: TRBD1
j_call: TRBJ2-7
cdr3_nt: TGTGCCAGCAGCCACGGGACAGGGACGACCTACGAGCAGTACTTC
cdr3_aa: CASSHGTGTTYEQYF